This is a list of T cell receptor beta chains from one sample in a study of a mutant IDH1 vaccine in newly diagnosed glioma. Their target antigens are unknown. Method: immunoSEQ multiplex PCR; TCRdb's copy keeps in-frame clones and lacks some. The sample lists around 66,000 clones; 75% to 85% were seen once. Sequenced material: PBMCs, taken from a glioma patient whose treatment included an IDH1 peptide vaccine. The receptors stem from a man between 45 and 60 years old with glioma. CDR3s include the opening cysteine and the closing phenylalanine or tryptophan. D genes are given only for firm matches. Clone sizes are given selectively: once, few, many, or a class where the clone is expanded.

>TRBV5-1|TRBJ1-1|-|-
CASSLAGGLAEAFF
TGCGCCAGCAGCTTGGCCGGGGGGCTCGCTGAAGCTTTCTTT
>TRBV15|TRBJ1-6|-|-
CATSTVSSKGEDYQPLHF
TGTGCCACCAGCACCGTTTCCTCCAAGGGGGAGGACTATCAGCCCCTCCACTTT
>TRBV11-3|TRBJ2-7|-|-
CASSLDPGPGYEQYF
TGTGCCAGCAGCTTAGATCCCGGTCCAGGCTACGAGCAGTACTTC
>TRBV19|TRBJ1-2|-|-
CASIGGDTSARGYTF
TGTGCCAGTATCGGGGGGGACACCTCCGCGAGAGGCTACACCTTC
>TRBV29-1|TRBJ2-5|-|-
CSVVSGAALETQYF
TGCAGCGTTGTGAGCGGAGCAGCTTTAGAGACCCAGTACTTC
>TRBV27|TRBJ1-5|TRBD1|-
CAIRQGRNQPQHF
TGTGCCATCCGACAGGGAAGGAATCAGCCCCAGCATTTT
>TRBV7-6|TRBJ2-5|-|-
CASSLVSETQYF
TGTGCCAGCAGCCTGGTTAGTGAGACCCAGTACTTC
>TRBV11-3|TRBJ2-1|-|once
CASSQRANEQFF
TGTGCCAGCAGCCAAAGGGCGAATGAGCAGTTCTTC
>TRBV5-1|TRBJ2-3|-|-
CASSLELGGTDTQYF
TGCGCCAGCAGCTTGGAGTTGGGGGGCACAGATACGCAGTATTTT
>TRBV5-5|TRBJ2-7|-|-
CASSFRTASYEQYF
TGTGCCAGCAGCTTCAGGACAGCCTCCTACGAGCAGTACTTC
>TRBV6-1|TRBJ2-5|TRBD1|-
CASSEDTGGSKTQYF
TGTGCCAGCAGTGAGGACACAGGGGGCAGTAAGACCCAGTACTTC
>TRBV4-1|TRBJ1-2|-|-
CASSQASNIYGYTF
TGCGCCAGCAGCCAAGCGTCTAACATCTATGGCTACACCTTC
>TRBV10-3|TRBJ2-7|TRBD1|-
CAISGGTGAEQYF
TGTGCCATCAGTGGAGGGACAGGTGCCGAGCAGTACTTC
>TRBV7-9|TRBJ2-1|-|-
CASSSGFNEQFF
TGTGCCAGCAGCTCGGGGTTCAATGAGCAGTTCTTC
>TRBV5-4|TRBJ2-5|-|-
CASSNTLVETQYF
TGTGCCAGCAGCAACACGTTAGTGGAGACCCAGTACTTC
>TRBV6-1|TRBJ1-6|-|-
CASSARRESSYNSPLHF
TGTGCCAGCAGTGCGAGGCGAGAGAGCTCCTATAATTCACCCCTCCACTTT
>TRBV2|TRBJ2-2|TRBD1|-
CASSEGGTGATGELFF
TGTGCCAGCAGTGAAGGGGGGACAGGGGCCACCGGGGAGCTGTTTTTT
>TRBV19|TRBJ1-4|TRBD1|-
CATSPDRDEKLFF
TGTGCCACCTCCCCGGACAGGGACGAAAAACTGTTTTTT
>TRBV5-5|TRBJ1-2|-|-
CASSLWQYGYTF
TGTGCCAGCAGCTTATGGCAGTATGGCTACACCTTC
>TRBV15|TRBJ2-7|-|-
CATSRDQTATYEQYF
TGTGCCACCAGCAGAGATCAGACAGCTACCTACGAGCAGTACTTC
>TRBV5-1|TRBJ2-3|-|-
CASSSGNGDTQYF
TGCGCCAGCAGCTCGGGGAATGGTGATACGCAGTATTTT
>TRBV4-1|TRBJ1-2|-|-
CASSQAPGAAVGYTF
TGCGCCAGCAGCCAAGCCCCGGGGGCAGCGGTGGGCTACACCTTC
>TRBV6-4|TRBJ2-2|-|-
CASSEENTGELFF
TGTGCCAGCAGTGAGGAGAACACCGGGGAGCTGTTTTTT
>TRBV9|TRBJ1-1|-|-
CASSVPGVTEAFF
TGTGCCAGCAGCGTCCCCGGGGTCACTGAAGCTTTCTTT
>TRBV28|TRBJ2-7|-|-
CASSSQGGNSYEQYF
TGTGCCAGCAGTTCGCAGGGGGGGAACTCCTACGAGCAGTACTTC
>TRBV2|TRBJ2-6|-|-
CASSRDLSGANVLTF
TGTGCCAGCAGTAGGGATCTCTCTGGGGCCAACGTCCTGACTTTC
>TRBV6-1|TRBJ2-3|-|-
CASSVQPADTQYF
TGTGCCAGCAGTGTACAACCTGCAGATACGCAGTATTTT
>TRBV15|TRBJ2-7|-|-
CATSPALTLSYEQYF
TGTGCCACCAGCCCAGCCCTGACACTCTCCTACGAGCAGTACTTC
>TRBV6-4|TRBJ1-2|-|-
CASYSGGAGYTF
TGTGCCAGCTACTCGGGGGGTGCTGGCTACACCTTC
>TRBV2|TRBJ2-1|TRBD2|-
CASVSGGYEQFF
TGTGCCAGCGTTAGCGGGGGATATGAGCAGTTCTTC
>TRBV11-3|TRBJ1-1|TRBD1|-
CASSLAGDRPNTEAFF
TGTGCCAGCAGCTTAGCGGGGGACAGACCGAACACTGAAGCTTTCTTT
>TRBV6-4|TRBJ1-3|-|-
CASSTGTDAVRDTIYF
TGTGCCAGCAGTACCGGGACCGATGCGGTTCGTGACACCATATATTTT
>TRBV28|TRBJ1-5|-|-
CASSLKGHYQPQHF
TGTGCCAGCAGTTTAAAGGGACATTATCAGCCCCAGCATTTT
>TRBV18|TRBJ1-4|-|-
CASSPAGGANEKLFF
TGTGCCAGCTCACCAGCGGGGGGCGCGAATGAAAAACTGTTTTTT
>TRBV4-1|TRBJ2-1|-|-
CASSQPTGSGEYNEQFF
TGCGCCAGCAGCCAACCTACAGGGTCGGGGGAGTACAATGAGCAGTTCTTC
>TRBV19|TRBJ1-5|-|-
CASSQQANQPQHF
TGTGCCAGTAGTCAACAGGCGAATCAGCCCCAGCATTTT
>TRBV11-2|TRBJ1-6|TRBD1|-
CASTTVGGGTGGSPLHF
TGTGCCAGCACCACTGTAGGGGGTGGGACAGGGGGCTCACCCCTCCACTTT
>TRBV7-9|TRBJ2-7|-|-
CASSLARSRGPFYEQYF
TGTGCCAGCAGCTTAGCCCGGTCTCGGGGTCCTTTCTACGAGCAGTACTTC
>TRBV4-1|TRBJ1-3|-|-
CASSQATFRTTLSGNTIYF
TGCGCCAGCAGCCAAGCGACCTTTAGGACTACTCTCTCTGGAAACACCATATATTTT
>TRBV27|TRBJ2-1|-|-
CASRRLGYNEQFF
TGTGCCAGCAGGCGTCTTGGCTACAATGAGCAGTTCTTC
>TRBV27|TRBJ1-4|-|few
CASSLSGMLSEKLFF
TGTGCCAGCAGTTTATCAGGGATGTTGAGTGAAAAACTGTTTTTT
>TRBV7-9|TRBJ1-4|-|few
CASSQPGRGVRLFF
TGTGCCAGCAGCCAACCCGGACGTGGGGTAAGACTGTTTTTT
>TRBV5-5|TRBJ1-5|-|-
CASSQTGTSGNQPQHF
TGTGCCAGCAGCCAGACCGGGACATCGGGCAATCAGCCCCAGCATTTT
>TRBV7-9|TRBJ1-1|-|-
CASSQEGEYEAFF
TGTGCCAGCAGCCAGGAGGGGGAATATGAAGCTTTCTTT
>TRBV5-1|TRBJ1-2|-|-
CASSPRTGGSWGDGYTF
TGCGCCAGCAGCCCCCGTACAGGTGGTAGTTGGGGTGATGGCTACACCTTC
>TRBV2|TRBJ2-1|TRBD1|-
CASGLRTGDEQFF
TGTGCCAGCGGACTCCGGACAGGGGATGAGCAGTTCTTC
>TRBV7-2|TRBJ2-1|TRBD2|-
CASSLGTGGAYEQFF
TGTGCCAGCAGCTTAGGGACGGGGGGGGCCTATGAGCAGTTCTTC
>TRBV6-4|TRBJ2-1|-|once
CASSDWNRVGNEQFF
TGTGCCAGCAGTGACTGGAACAGGGTAGGAAATGAGCAGTTCTTC
>TRBV19|TRBJ1-3|-|-
CASSFQGRSGNTIYF
TGTGCCAGTAGTTTCCAGGGGAGATCTGGAAACACCATATATTTT
>TRBV6-5|TRBJ1-2|-|-
CASSQDTYGYTF
TGTGCCAGCAGCCAAGACACCTATGGCTACACCTTC
>TRBV18|TRBJ1-5|-|-
CASSPGTGQPQHF
TGTGCCAGCTCACCAGGGACCGGTCAGCCCCAGCATTTT
>TRBV11-3|TRBJ2-7|-|few
CASSLDRVQYF
TGTGCCAGCAGCTTAGATCGGGTACAGTACTTC
>TRBV18|TRBJ1-5|-|-
CASSPAGFNQPQHF
TGTGCCAGCTCACCTGCCGGGTTCAATCAGCCCCAGCATTTT
>TRBV25-1|TRBJ1-4|-|-
CASSELEPLNEKLFF
TGTGCCAGCAGTGAATTAGAGCCTCTAAATGAAAAACTGTTTTTT
>TRBV7-9|TRBJ1-2|TRBD1|few
CASSSSDRGHYGYTF
TGTGCCAGCAGCTCCTCGGACAGGGGGCACTATGGCTACACCTTC
>TRBV9|TRBJ2-1|-|-
CASSVGPQGRNNEQFF
TGTGCCAGCAGCGTAGGCCCCCAGGGTCGGAACAATGAGCAGTTCTTC
>TRBV19|TRBJ1-3|-|-
CASSILVGRASGNTIYF
TGTGCCAGTAGTATCCTAGTAGGAAGGGCCTCTGGAAACACCATATATTTT
>TRBV25-1|TRBJ2-7|-|-
CASSELARTSEQYF
TGTGCCAGCAGTGAACTAGCGCGTACTTCCGAGCAGTACTTC
>TRBV5-1|TRBJ2-1|-|-
CASTGGTATLGEQFF
TGCGCCAGCACCGGGGGGACAGCGACCCTCGGTGAGCAGTTCTTC
>TRBV11-2|TRBJ2-7|-|-
CASSQAYEQYF
TGTGCCAGCAGCCAAGCGTACGAGCAGTACTTC